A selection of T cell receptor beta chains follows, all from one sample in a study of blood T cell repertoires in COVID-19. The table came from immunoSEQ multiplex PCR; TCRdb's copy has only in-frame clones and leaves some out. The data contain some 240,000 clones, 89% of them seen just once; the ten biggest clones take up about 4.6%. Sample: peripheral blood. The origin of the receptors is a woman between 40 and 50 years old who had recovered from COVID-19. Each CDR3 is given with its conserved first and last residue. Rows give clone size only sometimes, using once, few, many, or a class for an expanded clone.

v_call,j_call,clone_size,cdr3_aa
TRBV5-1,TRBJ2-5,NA,CASSLGASGQETQYF
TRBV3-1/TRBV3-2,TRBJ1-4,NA,CASSHAGSGTREKLFF
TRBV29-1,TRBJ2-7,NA,CSVNSPGTGGLYYEQYF
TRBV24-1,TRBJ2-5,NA,CATSGERAETQYF
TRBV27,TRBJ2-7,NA,CASSTDRALLQEQYF
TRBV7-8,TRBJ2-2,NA,CASSPGGGWRTGELFF
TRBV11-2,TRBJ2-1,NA,CASSSGQGGNEQFF
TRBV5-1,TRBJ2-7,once,CASSWSSGLASSEQYF
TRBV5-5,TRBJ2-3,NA,CASSPIQGTQYF
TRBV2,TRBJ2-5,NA,CASSDRGGQETQYF
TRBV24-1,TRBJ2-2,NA,CATSGQNTGELFF
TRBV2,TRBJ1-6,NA,CASSAESNSPLHF
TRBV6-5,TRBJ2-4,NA,CASSPKGAKNIQYF
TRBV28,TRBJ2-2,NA,CASIDWTGGTGELFF
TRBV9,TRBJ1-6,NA,CASSVSKTGGSYNSPLHF
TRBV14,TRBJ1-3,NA,CASSFLQGTGNTIYF
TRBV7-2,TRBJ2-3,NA,CASSTYRGQDTQYF
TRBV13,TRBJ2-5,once,CASSEKYQETQYF
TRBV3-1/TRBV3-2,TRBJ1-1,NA,CASSPTGLTEAFF
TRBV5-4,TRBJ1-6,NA,CASSLRGQGNSPLHF
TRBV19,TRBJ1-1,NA,CASSPRHVNTEAFF
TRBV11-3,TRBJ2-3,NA,CASSLGSGLDTDTQYF
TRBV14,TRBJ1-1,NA,CASSHRGSRNTEAFF
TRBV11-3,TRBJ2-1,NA,CASSLGGLALYNEQFF
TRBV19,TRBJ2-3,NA,CASGLGGDNTDTQYF
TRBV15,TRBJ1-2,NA,CATSRVRTGSNYGYTF
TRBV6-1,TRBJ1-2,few,CASSDRVANYGYTF
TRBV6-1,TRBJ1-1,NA,CASSVGGSGSANTEAFF
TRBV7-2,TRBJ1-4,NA,CASSLDSRRAGLFF
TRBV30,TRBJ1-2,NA,CAWRPTDRALVYGYTF
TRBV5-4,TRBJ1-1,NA,CASRQDPGFNTEAFF
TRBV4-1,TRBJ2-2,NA,CASSRGLAGELFF
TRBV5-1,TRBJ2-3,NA,CASSFQAGTTASADTQYF
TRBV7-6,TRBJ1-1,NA,CASSSLQQRNTEAFF
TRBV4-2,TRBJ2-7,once,CASSRDRVEQYF
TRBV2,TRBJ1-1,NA,CASTKQGYTEAFF
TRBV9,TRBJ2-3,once,CASSALGRIDTDTQYF
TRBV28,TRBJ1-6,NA,CASRGDSYNSPLHF
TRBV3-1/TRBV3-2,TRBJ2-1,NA,CASSQATGPYNEQFF
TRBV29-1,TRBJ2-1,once,CSVVRVGVSYNEQFF
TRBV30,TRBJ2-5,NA,CAWALAGGQETQYF
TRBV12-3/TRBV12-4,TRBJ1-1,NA,CASSSINTEAFF
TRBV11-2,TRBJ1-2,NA,CASSGRANYGYTF